This T cell receptor (beta chain) emerged from a study of metastatic and nonmetastatic thyroid tumors. Study-level background: Patients with malignant and benign thyroid disease provided blood and tumor or nodule tissue, whose repertoires were compared.

The sample holds many counts of this clone. Using MiXCR, TCRdb re-called clones from the PCR reads. This table has over 30,000 clones, approximately 7% appearing once. Patients underwent thyroid surgery, and none had received any treatment before it. Germline CDR1 MDHEN, CDR2 SYDVKM. The CDR3 is made up of 14 amino acids. Trimming removed 3 bases from V and 7 bases from J, with 15 bases in between. Sequenced sample: blood. The V call is TRBV28, the J call TRBJ1-2; D unclear. The clonotype was recovered from a female donor with papillary thyroid cancer or a benign thyroid nodule (not recorded which). Some clones in this sample may be carry-over from other donors' samples. CDR3 coding DNA: TGTGCCAGCAGTTTGTGGGTTGGGCAAGGTGGCTACACCTTC. Amino acids: CASSLWVGQGGYTF.